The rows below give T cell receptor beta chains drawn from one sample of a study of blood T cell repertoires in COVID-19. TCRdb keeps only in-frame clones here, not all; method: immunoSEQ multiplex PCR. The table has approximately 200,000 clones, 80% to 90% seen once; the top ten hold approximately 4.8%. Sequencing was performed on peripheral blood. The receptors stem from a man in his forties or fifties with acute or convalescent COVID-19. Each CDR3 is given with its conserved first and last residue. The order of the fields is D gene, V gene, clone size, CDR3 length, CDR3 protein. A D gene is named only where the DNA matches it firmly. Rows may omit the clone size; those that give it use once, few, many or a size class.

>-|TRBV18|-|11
CASQTHRELFF
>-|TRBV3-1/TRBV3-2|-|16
CASSQDWGHRSTEAFF
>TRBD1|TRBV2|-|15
CASSELQGYTGELFF
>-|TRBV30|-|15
CAWRTTEIPNSPLHF
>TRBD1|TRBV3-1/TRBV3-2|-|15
CASSQHRDSTYEQYF
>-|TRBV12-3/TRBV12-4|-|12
CASSLQNYGYTF
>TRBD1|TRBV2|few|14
CASRGTGANQPQHF
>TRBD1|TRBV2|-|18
CASSEMTGGLGDTGELFF
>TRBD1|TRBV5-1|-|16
CASSPGGQRPNEKLFF
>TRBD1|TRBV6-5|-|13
CASEGQVGGPQHF
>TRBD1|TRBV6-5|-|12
CASSRDRGRAFF
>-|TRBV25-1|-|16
CASSEYTTWEGYGYTF
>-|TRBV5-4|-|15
CASSLELVIADTQYF
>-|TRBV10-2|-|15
CASSETGPSQETQYF
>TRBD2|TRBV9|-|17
CASSVGVAGGLLYEQYF
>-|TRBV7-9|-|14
CASSLSDRHYGYTF
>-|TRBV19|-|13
CASSNGQNYEQYF
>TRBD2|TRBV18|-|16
CASSLGLAGGPDTQYF
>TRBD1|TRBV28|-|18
CASRPYLGQGDSGNTIYF
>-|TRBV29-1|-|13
CSVRRNIDTEAFF
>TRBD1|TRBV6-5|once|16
CASSYSGQQPNYGYTF
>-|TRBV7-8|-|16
CASSDTGSKANEKLFF
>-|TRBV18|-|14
CASSPASANNEQFF
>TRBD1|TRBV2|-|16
CASSETGTGAPYGYTF